This T cell receptor beta chain was sequenced in a study of molecular identifiers for immune sequencing clone quantification. Study results and limitations: Clones that exceeded 20 RNA copies held over 98% of effector molecules, yet under 1% in naive cells.

Germline V gene sequence: CDR1 SEHNR, CDR2 FQNEAQ (reference sequence). Unmatched junction bases numbered 9, after V lost 5 bases and J lost 2 bases. There are 17 residues in the CDR3. Previously reported methods and listed TCR primers produced the bulk TCR libraries. TCRdb re-derived calls from the PCR reads in MiXCR, one entry per CDR3 protein. This sample yields over 8,000 distinct CDR3 sequences, of which around a fifth are seen a single time; 1.7% belongs to the top ten. To note about this clonotype: Its target is unknown.

The sequenced sample consisted of naive CD8+ T cells from blood, with Jurkat cell RNA spiked in. Subset here: FACS-sorted CD8+CD4-CCR7+CD45RA+ naive T cells. The chain employs TRBV7-9 and TRBJ2-2; 9 nucleotides agree with TRBD1. The source is a human donor in good health. Some libraries in this study had Jurkat cell RNA spiked in. The DNA of the CDR3 is TGTGCCAGCAGCGACAAAGGGACAGGGCTCAACACCGGGGAGCTGTTTTTT. Amino acid sequence: CASSDKGTGLNTGELFF.